One and the same sample provided the 24 T cell receptor beta chains below, sequenced in a study of Ad26.COV2.S vaccination and SARS-CoV-2 variants. Produced via immunoSEQ multiplex PCR; TCRdb's table is partial and in-frame only. The table has about 480,000 clones, roughly nine tenths seen once. Treatment described: about 20 received Ad26.COV2.S at low or high dose, single or two shots; 5 received placebo; per-sample allocation not given. Repertoires come from day 63 after the first vaccine or placebo injection. The starting material was peripheral blood, obtained in a trial of Ad26.COV2.S vaccine versus placebo. These receptors all stem from a person between 18 and 59 years old who received the Ad26.COV2.S COVID-19 vaccine or a placebo.

The chain uses TRBV6-5 and TRBJ2-7; the D gene is possibly TRBD2 (7 bases). Trimming stripped 4 bases from V and 4 bases from J, with 14 bases between. This CDR3 comprises 14 residues. The germline CDR1 and CDR2 sequences are MNHEY and SVGAGI. This CDR3 is CASSSLRGGYEQYF. In DNA, the CDR3 is TGTGCCAGCAGTTCCCTGAGGGGGGGATACGAGCAGTACTTC.

This chain uses TRBV7-9 with TRBJ2-3, with a tentative D call TRBD1 (6 bases). Germline V gene sequence: CDR1 SEHNR, CDR2 FQNEAQ (reference sequence). V lost 5 bases to trimming and J lost 2 bases, with 11 bases between them. The CDR3 runs to 14 residues. DNA of the CDR3: TGTGCCAGCAGCAGACAGGATTACACAGATACGCAGTATTTT. This codes for CASSRQDYTDTQYF.

On this clone itself: Other DNA sequences in the sample encode the same CDR3. The rearrangement links TRBV5-1 to TRBJ2-7; TRBD2 matches 8 bases. The germline V gene encodes CDR1 SGHRS and CDR2 YFSETQ. The CDR3 is 14 amino acids. After removal of 0 bases from V and 2 bases from J, the junction contained 1 base not matched to a gene. This chain's CDR3 is CASSLAGGTYEQYF. CDR3 DNA: TGCGCCAGCAGCTTGGCGGGGGGGACCTACGAGCAGTACTTC.

The rearrangement joins TRBV11-2 to TRBJ2-5, with 14 bases identical to TRBD2. With 5 bases clipped from V and 4 bases from J, the junction kept 3 bases outside the gene matches. Germline lookup yields CDR1 SGHAT and CDR2 FQNNGV. The CDR3 sequence is 15 residues long. As DNA, the CDR3 is TGTGCCAGCAGCATCGGGACTAGCGGGAGAGAGACCCAGTACTTC. Protein sequence: CASSIGTSGRETQYF. The variable domain in full, completed from reference TRBV11-2 and TRBJ2-5, reads EAGVAQSPRYKIIEKRQSVAFWCNPISGHATLYWYQQILGQGPKLLIQFQNNGVVDDSQLPKDRFSAERLKGVDSTLKIQPAKLEDSAVYLCASSIGTSGRETQYFGPGTRLLVL.

The chain recombines TRBV3-1 (or the pseudogene TRBV3-2) with TRBJ2-1, with unresolved D. Looked up from germline, CDR1 is LGHDT and CDR2 is YNNKEL (reference sequence). The CDR3 consists of 13 residues. Trimming took 3 bases from V and 5 from J, leaving 8 bases between them. This CDR3 reads CASSHAPHNEQFF. CDR3 coding DNA: TGTGCCAGCAGCCACGCCCCCCACAATGAGCAGTTCTTC.

CDR3 DNA sequence: TGTGCCAGCAGAAAGACGGGGAGGGGTTCCTACAATGAGCAGTTCTTC. Protein sequence: CASRKTGRGSYNEQFF. The chain employs TRBV28 and TRBJ2-1; 7 nucleotides agree with TRBD2. The CDR3 runs 16 residues. Looked up from germline, CDR1 is MDHEN and CDR2 is SYDVKM. With 6 bases clipped from V and 1 base from J, the junction kept 9 bases outside the gene matches.

V and J are TRBV11-2 and TRBJ1-4; D perhaps matches TRBD1 (5 bases). The CDR3 contains 15 residues. Germline assignment: CDR1 SGHAT and CDR2 FQNNGV. The ends were cut back, 5 bases at V and 5 bases at J, with 15 bases in the middle. The DNA for the CDR3 is TGTGCCAGCAGCACCCAAGGGGTAGGAAATGAAAAACTGTTTTTT. Protein: CASSTQGVGNEKLFF.

J is TRBJ1-1 and V is TRBV14; D ambiguous. The V end was cut by 2 bases, the J end by 1 base, with 11 bases between. The CDR3 contains 15 residues. In germline, CDR1 is SGHDN, CDR2 FVKESK. CDR3 sequence: CASSQNNRQNTEAFF. In DNA form, the CDR3 reads TGTGCCAGCAGCCAAAACAATAGACAGAACACTGAAGCTTTCTTT. Filled out from reference TRBV14 and TRBJ1-1, the complete variable domain reads EAGVTQFPSHSVIEKGQTVTLRCDPISGHDNLYWYRRVMGKEIKFLLHFVKESKQDESGMPNNRFLAERTGGTYSTLKVQPAELEDSGVYFCASSQNNRQNTEAFFGQGTRLTVV.

This sequence joins TRBV28 and TRBJ2-1; D might be TRBD1 or TRBD2, each matching 7 bases. V shed 6 bases and J shed 13 bases, with 25 bases lying between them. Germline V CDR1 and CDR2: MDHEN, SYDVKM. This CDR3 is 15 amino acids long. CDR3 DNA: TGTGCCAGCAGCCCCAGGGGGGGCCGCAGGATAGTTCAGTTCTTC. As protein: CASSPRGGRRIVQFF.

This clone was seen more than once but under ten times. The identical CDR3 is also encoded by other nucleotide sequences in the sample. The rearrangement joins TRBV7-2 to TRBJ1-1; TRBD1 might be the D (6 bases). The V gene lost 0 bases and the J gene lost 4 bases, with 6 bases spanning the gap. The CDR3 length is 13 residues. CDR1 and CDR2 (germline): SGHTA, FQGNSA. CDR3 in DNA: TGTGCCAGCAGCTTAGCCAGGGGCACTGAAGCTTTCTTT. It translates to CASSLARGTEAFF.

The genes are TRBV4-1 and TRBJ2-1; 8 positions agree with TRBD1. The junction had 4 bases not matched to a gene; V was cut back by 5 bases and J by 1 base. CDR3 length equals 15 residues. Germline V gene lookup returns CDR1 MGHRA and CDR2 YSYEKL. As DNA, the CDR3 is TGCGCCAGCAGCTTTCGACAGGGGTCCTACAATGAGCAGTTCTTC. It codes for CASSFRQGSYNEQFF.

The chain is built from TRBV5-1 and TRBJ2-3; 12 bases fit TRBD1. CDR1 is SGHRS and CDR2 is YFSETQ in the germline V gene. CDR3 length equals 20 residues. The V gene end was trimmed by 4 bases and the J gene end by 2 bases; junction bases not matched to a gene: 17. The CDR3 nucleotides read TGCGCCAGCAGCCTCCGGGACAGGGGGCGTTTCGCCACGTACACAGATACGCAGTATTTT. Translating it yields CASSLRDRGRFATYTDTQYF. Together with reference TRBV5-1 and TRBJ2-3, the CDR3 gives the full variable domain: KAGVTQTPRYLIKTRGQQVTLSCSPISGHRSVSWYQQTPGQGLQFLFEYFSETQRNKGNFPGRFSGRQFSNSRSEMNVSTLELGDSALYLCASSLRDRGRFATYTDTQYFGPGTRLTVL.

The V call is TRBV29-1, the J call TRBJ2-7; D gene unclear. Germline V lookup: CDR1 SQVTM, CDR2 ANQGSEA. V lost 6 bases, J lost 2 bases, and 8 bases lay in between. The CDR3 is made up of 11 amino acids. As DNA, the CDR3 is TGCAGCGTCCGCACGGCCTACGAGCAGTACTTC. Its protein is CSVRTAYEQYF.

V is TRBV2 and J is TRBJ2-1; 10 bases are shared with TRBD2. Germline CDR1 and CDR2: SNHLY and FYNNEI. This CDR3 is built from 16 residues. The V segment lost 5 bases and the J segment 7 bases; nucleotides outside the gene matches: 11. CDR3 nucleotide sequence: TGTGCCAGCAGTACTTCTAGCGGGAGCGGCAATAATGAGCAGTTCTTC. As protein: CASSTSSGSGNNEQFF.

The V call is TRBV3-1 (or the pseudogene TRBV3-2), the J call TRBJ2-1; no firm D call. The CDR3 is 17 residues long. V was pared by 0 bases and J by 0 bases, with 12 bases between. Germline V lookup: CDR1 LGHDT, CDR2 YNNKEL (reference sequence). The CDR3 DNA reads as TGTGCCAGCAGCCAAGAAGTATCCTTCCGCTCCTACAATGAGCAGTTCTTC. Protein product: CASSQEVSFRSYNEQFF.

To note about this clone: Distinct nucleotide sequences in the sample also encode this CDR3. The chain combines TRBV11-2 with TRBJ1-1, with D maybe TRBD1 (5 bases). Germline CDR1 SGHAT, CDR2 FQNNGV. Trimming took 3 bases from V and 0 from J, leaving 8 bases between them. This CDR3 region has 14 residues. The CDR3 bases are TGTGCCAGCAGCTTTCCGGGACTGAACACTGAAGCTTTCTTT. Translation gives CASSFPGLNTEAFF.

V gene TRBV19 combines with J gene TRBJ2-6; D ambiguous. Trimming took 0 bases from V and 2 from J, leaving 11 bases between them. The CDR3 consists of 17 residues. Germline V gene sequence: CDR1 LNHDA, CDR2 SQIVND (reference sequence). CDR3: CASSIERRVTGANVLTF. In DNA form, the CDR3 reads TGTGCCAGTAGTATAGAGAGGCGTGTCACTGGGGCCAACGTCCTGACTTTC.

This clone occurred once. V is TRBV20-1 and J is TRBJ2-3, with unresolved D. The CDR3 sequence is 11 residues long. Trimming took 4 bases from V and 2 from J, leaving 4 bases between them. Germline-derived CDR1 and CDR2 are DFQATT and SNEGSKA (reference sequence). CDR3 region: CSATFTDTQYF. The CDR3 DNA reads as TGCAGTGCTACTTTCACAGATACGCAGTATTTT.

CDR3 DNA: TGTGCCAGCAGCCTGGACAGGGCTGGTTCGAACACTGAAGCTTTCTTT. Residues: CASSLDRAGSNTEAFF. The chain carries TRBV7-2 and TRBJ1-1; TRBD1 matches 8 bases. Germline-derived CDR1 and CDR2 are SGHTA and FQGNSA. CDR3 size: 16 residues. J gave up 1 base and V 5 bases, and 9 bases lay outside the gene matches.

The V and J genes are TRBV3-1 (or the pseudogene TRBV3-2) and TRBJ2-7, with 9 nucleotides matching TRBD1. From germline, CDR1 is LGHDT and CDR2 YNNKEL (reference sequence). Germline trimming cut 4 bases from V and 3 bases from J; bases unmatched to any gene: 4. This CDR3 has 14 residues. CDR3 amino acids: CASSPRDRVYEQYF. CDR3 DNA sequence: TGTGCCAGCAGCCCCCGGGACAGGGTCTACGAGCAGTACTTC.

This clone was recorded only once. The J gene is TRBJ1-3, the V gene TRBV18; no firm D call. Between the trimmed V and J ends, which lost 5 bases and 4 bases, there was a span of 15 bases. Germline assignment: CDR1 KGHSH and CDR2 LQKENI. The CDR3 covers 15 residues. This chain's CDR3 is CASSSEWASGNTIYF. The DNA of the CDR3 is TGTGCCAGCTCATCTGAGTGGGCATCCGGAAACACCATATATTTT.

The chain recombines TRBV29-1 with TRBJ1-1, with D uncertain. With 6 bases removed from V and 5 bases from J, the gap between germline ends came to 16 bases. The CDR3 is 13 residues long. From germline, CDR1 is SQVTM and CDR2 ANQGSEA. As DNA, the CDR3 is TGCAGCGTACTAAGAGGTGGCGGGACTGAAGCTTTCTTT. Protein: CSVLRGGGTEAFF.

The rearrangement uses TRBV7-2 and TRBJ1-2; D is unclear. Trimming removed 0 bases from V and 8 bases from J, with 13 bases in between. Germline CDR1 SGHTA, CDR2 FQGNSA. The CDR3 loop spans 14 amino acids. CDR3 sequence: CASSLAVDITGYTF. DNA of the CDR3: TGTGCCAGCAGCTTAGCGGTCGACATCACCGGCTACACCTTC.

V usage is TRBV9 and J usage is TRBJ2-2; D is possibly TRBD2 (5 bases). CDR3 length equals 14 residues. Germline assignment: CDR1 SGDLS and CDR2 YYNGEE. Trimming took off 0 bases at V and 6 bases at J, with 9 bases between the two ends. DNA of the CDR3: TGTGCCAGCAGCGTAGGGCTAGCCGCCGGGGAGCTGTTTTTT. Its protein product is CASSVGLAAGELFF.